This entry lists 32 T cell receptor beta chains sequenced from one sample in a study of cytomegalovirus exposure and HLA in healthy donors (dated by TCRdb to about 2017). The library came from the immunoSEQ multiplex PCR assay. The table comes from immuneACCESS by way of TCRdb, which keeps in-frame sequences with V and J called. Part of the clones is missing from these tables; in studies checked, under half for an unresolved V gene and the rest for unknown reasons. This sample holds roughly 330,000 clones; about 85% were observed only once. Roughly 1.1% of the sample rests with the top ten. Sequenced input: PBMCs. These receptors were taken from a woman in her 30s in good health and CMV-seropositive.

This chain joins TRBV6-5 and TRBJ2-1; possible D gene TRBD2, 6 bases. This CDR3 is 14 amino acids long. The V gene's germline CDR1 is MNHEY and CDR2 SVGAGI. The V end was cut by 4 bases, the J end by 6 bases, with 13 bases between. The CDR3 reads CASSLGTEFNEQFF. CDR3 sequence (DNA): TGTGCCAGCAGTTTGGGGACTGAATTCAATGAGCAGTTCTTC.

This clone was found a few times. V is TRBV7-2 and J is TRBJ1-5; D call uncertain. The V and J ends lost 2 bases and 5 bases respectively, with 4 bases between them. The CDR3 consists of 12 residues. CDR1 is SGHTA and CDR2 is FQGNSA in the germline V gene. The CDR3 DNA sequence: TGTGCCAGCAGCTTATATTATCAGCCCCAGCATTTT. It is translated as CASSLYYQPQHF.

J is TRBJ2-7 and V is TRBV4-3; 8 nucleotides match TRBD2. Per the germline V gene, CDR1 is LGHNA and CDR2 is YSLEER. V lost 0 bases, J lost 6 bases, and 7 bases stayed unmatched. The CDR3 totals 15 residues. The CDR3, as DNA: TGCGCCAGCAGCCAAGATGCGGGGGGTGGGATCGAGCAGTACTTC. It specifies CASSQDAGGGIEQYF.

As to this clone: Sequence at one end of the junction differs from germline and may be a read error. The chain employs TRBV27 and TRBJ2-1, with 12 bases that match TRBD2. Germline values: CDR1 MNHEY, CDR2 SMNVEV (reference sequence). CDR3 length equals 12 residues. The CDR3 DNA sequence: TGCGCTAGCGGGAGGGCCGGGAATGAGCAGTTCTTC. The encoded protein is CASGRAGNEQFF.

This chain uses TRBV28 with TRBJ2-7, with 9 bases fitting TRBD2. The CDR3 is 17 residues long. Germline lookup yields CDR1 MDHEN and CDR2 SYDVKM. Losses at the gene ends were 3 bases for V and 6 bases for J; bases not matched to a gene: 15. The CDR3 DNA sequence: TGTGCCAGCAGTTTGTGGGTGATAGCGGGAGAAGTCTCCGAGCAGTACTTC. The encoded protein is CASSLWVIAGEVSEQYF.

This chain joins TRBV4-1 and TRBJ2-6, with 10 nucleotides matching TRBD2. J gave up 1 base and V 4 bases, and 4 bases lay outside the gene matches. There are 17 residues in the CDR3. CDR1 and CDR2 from the germline V gene are MGHRA and YSYEKL. The chain's CDR3 is CASSRTSGESGANVLTF. The CDR3 DNA sequence: TGCGCCAGCAGCCGAACTAGCGGGGAATCTGGGGCCAACGTCCTGACTTTC.

The chain carries TRBV11-2 and TRBJ2-1; unclear D gene. V lost 3 bases, J lost 4 bases, and 7 bases lay in between. The CDR3 is 13 amino acids. Germline CDR1 and CDR2: SGHAT and FQNNGV. In DNA, the CDR3 is TGTGCCAGCAGCTTGGGAAAGTACAATGAGCAGTTCTTC. Its protein is CASSLGKYNEQFF.

The chain recombines TRBV28 with TRBJ2-1; weak D call: TRBD1 (6 bases). The length of the CDR3 is 15 residues. V dropped 7 bases and J dropped 5 bases, with 18 bases sitting between them. The germline CDR1 and CDR2 sequences are MDHEN and SYDVKM. The CDR3 DNA sequence: TGTGCCAGCACATTATGGGACACAGGGCACAATGAGCAGTTCTTC. It specifies CASTLWDTGHNEQFF. Together with reference TRBV28 and TRBJ2-1, the CDR3 gives the full variable domain: DVKVTQSSRYLVKRTGEKVFLECVQDMDHENMFWYRQDPGLGLRLIYFSYDVKMKEKGDIPEGYSVSREKKERFSLILESASTNQTSMYLCASTLWDTGHNEQFFGPGTRLTVL.

The V and J genes are TRBV5-8 and TRBJ2-7, with 10 bases identical to TRBD1. Germline assignment: CDR1 SGHTS and CDR2 YDEGEE. The CDR3 loop spans 15 amino acids. Unmatched junction bases numbered 7, after V lost 2 bases and J lost 5 bases. CDR3 nucleotides: TGTGCCAGCAGCTTATCGGGACAGGGGTTCGACGAGCAGTACTTC. Residues: CASSLSGQGFDEQYF.

The chain has TRBV6-1 and TRBJ1-2; TRBD1 matches 7 bases. Per the germline V gene, CDR1 is MNHNS and CDR2 is SASEGT. This CDR3 spans 15 amino acids. V trimming: 3 bases; J trimming: 4 bases; junction bases outside the gene matches: 8. CDR3 coding DNA: TGTGCCAGCAGTGACGGAACAGGGGCTGGCTATGGCTACACCTTC. As protein: CASSDGTGAGYGYTF.

The genes are TRBV9 and TRBJ1-2; unclear D gene. This CDR3 is 16 amino acids long. Germline lookup yields CDR1 SGDLS and CDR2 YYNGEE. V was trimmed by 3 bases and J by 7 bases, leaving 22 bases between them. The CDR3 sequence: CASSDPTWATGGGYTF. The CDR3 DNA is TGTGCCAGCAGCGACCCCACCTGGGCTACGGGTGGTGGCTACACCTTC.

The chain joins TRBV2 to TRBJ2-5, with TRBD1 matching 7 bases. Per germline, CDR1 SNHLY and CDR2 FYNNEI. J was trimmed by 9 bases and V by 6 bases; bases with no gene match: 7. CDR3 length: 12 amino acids. For the CDR3, the DNA is TGTGCCAGCAGCGCGGTAACAGGGGCCCAGTACTTC. It encodes CASSAVTGAQYF.

In this sample, this clone turned up a few times. This chain joins TRBV9 and TRBJ2-1; 8 bases match TRBD1. Germline CDR1 and CDR2: SGDLS and YYNGEE. CDR3 size: 13 residues. Trimming at V came to 1 base and at J to 8 bases, leaving 2 bases not matched to a gene. The CDR3 sequence: CASSVQGADEQFF. The CDR3 DNA follows: TGTGCCAGCAGCGTACAGGGGGCGGATGAGCAGTTCTTC.

This rearrangement joins TRBV7-9 to TRBJ1-2; D gene unclear. The germline V gene encodes CDR1 SEHNR and CDR2 FQNEAQ (reference sequence). With 1 base removed from V and 7 bases from J, the gap between germline ends came to 7 bases. This CDR3 spans 12 amino acids. CDR3 in DNA: TGTGCCAGCAGCTTAGGGTCCCGTGGCTACACCTTC. Its translation is CASSLGSRGYTF.

This chain links TRBV7-2 with TRBJ2-1; D is undetermined. The CDR3 runs 14 residues. Per the germline V gene, CDR1 is SGHTA and CDR2 is FQGNSA. Trimming took off 5 bases at V and 3 bases at J, with 11 bases between the two ends. The CDR3 is CASSPNSDYNEQFF. In DNA, the CDR3 is TGTGCCAGCAGCCCAAACAGTGACTACAATGAGCAGTTCTTC.

The gene calls are TRBV6-6 and TRBJ1-2; TRBD1 is a possible D gene (5 bases). V shed 2 bases and J shed 8 bases, with 12 bases lying between them. CDR1 MNHNY and CDR2 SVGAGI come from the germline V gene (reference sequence). The CDR3 totals 13 residues. This CDR3 reads CASSYPRGEGYTF. The CDR3 coding sequence is TGTGCCAGCAGTTACCCTAGAGGGGAGGGCTACACCTTC.

J is TRBJ1-5 and V is TRBV30, with D maybe TRBD1 (5 bases). CDR3 size: 15 residues. The ends were cut back, 0 bases at V and 2 bases at J, with 11 bases in the middle. Germline-derived CDR1 and CDR2 are GTSNPN and SVGIG (reference sequence). CDR3 bases: TGTGCCTGGAGTGTCCTCGGGGGACGCAATCAGCCCCAGCATTTT. Translating it yields CAWSVLGGRNQPQHF.

The chain employs TRBV5-8 and TRBJ2-7; 9 bases are a match to TRBD1. This CDR3 is 14 amino acids long. CDR1 is SGHTS, CDR2 YDEGEE, per germline. With V trimmed by 5 bases and J by 5 bases, 8 bases remained unmatched. The CDR3 region has the DNA TGTGCCAGCAGGCGGACAGGGGCGATGGACGAGCAGTACTTC. Its translation: CASRRTGAMDEQYF.

This chain uses TRBV6-5 with TRBJ2-7; 11 positions match TRBD1. With V trimmed by 0 bases and J by 4 bases, 5 bases remained unmatched. The CDR3 consists of 16 residues. Germline V lookup: CDR1 MNHEY, CDR2 SVGAGI. In DNA form, the CDR3 reads TGTGCCAGCAGTTACTCTGGGACAGGGGGGGGTTACGAGCAGTACTTC. It yields the protein CASSYSGTGGGYEQYF.

V usage is TRBV6-5 and J usage is TRBJ2-1, with 9 bases lining up with TRBD1. The CDR3 is 15 amino acids. V shed 5 bases, J shed 1 base, and the junction held 3 bases outside the gene matches. The germline CDR1 and CDR2 sequences are MNHEY and SVGAGI. CDR3 protein: CASSKGTGSYNEQFF. In nucleotides, the CDR3 is TGTGCCAGCAGTAAAGGGACAGGGTCCTACAATGAGCAGTTCTTC.

J is TRBJ2-2 and V is TRBV7-2; weak D call: TRBD1 (5 bases). The V and J ends lost 4 bases and 6 bases respectively, with 12 bases between them. Per the germline V gene, CDR1 is SGHTA and CDR2 is FQGNSA. The CDR3 spans 14 residues. CDR3 amino acids: CASSSPRAPGELFF. The CDR3 DNA reads TGTGCCAGCAGCTCTCCCAGGGCGCCCGGGGAGCTGTTTTTT.

V is TRBV28 and J is TRBJ2-7; 11 nucleotides line up with TRBD2. J lost 0 bases, V lost 5 bases, and 6 bases had no gene match. The V gene's germline CDR1 is MDHEN and CDR2 SYDVKM. The CDR3 is 16 amino acids. The CDR3 here is CASSNRLAGTSYEQYF. The CDR3 DNA sequence: TGTGCCAGCAGTAACCGACTAGCGGGAACCTCCTACGAGCAGTACTTC. Full variable domain (remainder filled in from reference TRBV28 and TRBJ2-7): DVKVTQSSRYLVKRTGEKVFLECVQDMDHENMFWYRQDPGLGLRLIYFSYDVKMKEKGDIPEGYSVSREKKERFSLILESASTNQTSMYLCASSNRLAGTSYEQYFGPGTRLTVT.

This clone was recorded once. This rearrangement joins TRBV19 to TRBJ1-2; D is uncertain. This CDR3 has 13 amino acids. Trimming took off 6 bases at V and 2 bases at J, with 10 bases between the two ends. Looked up from germline, CDR1 is LNHDA and CDR2 is SQIVND (reference sequence). The CDR3 loop reads CASRRQENYGYTF. The CDR3 DNA follows: TGTGCCAGTAGACGGCAGGAGAACTATGGCTACACCTTC.

The genes are TRBV4-3 and TRBJ2-7, with 8 positions matching TRBD2. The CDR3 runs to 16 residues. Per the germline V gene, CDR1 is LGHNA and CDR2 is YSLEER. V lost 0 bases and J lost 4; bases outside the gene matches: 8. CDR3 residues: CASSQDRSGRAYEQYF. CDR3 sequence (DNA): TGCGCCAGCAGCCAAGATAGGAGCGGGAGAGCGTACGAGCAGTACTTC.

The rearrangement uses TRBV2 and TRBJ2-2, with a tentative D call TRBD1 (5 bases). V was pared by 6 bases and J by 4 bases, with 9 bases between. Looked up from germline, CDR1 is SNHLY and CDR2 is FYNNEI. The length of the CDR3 is 13 residues. Written as DNA, the CDR3 is TGTGCCAGCAGACAGGTGTTCACCGGGGAGCTGTTTTTT. It is translated as CASRQVFTGELFF.

The chain links TRBV4-3 to TRBJ1-1; D remains ambiguous. Deletions cut 2 bases from V and 3 bases from J, with 7 bases between. This CDR3 region has 13 residues. In germline, CDR1 is LGHNA, CDR2 YSLEER. CDR3 DNA sequence: TGCGCCAGCAGCCAAAAAGGTGACACTGAAGCTTTCTTT. Protein product: CASSQKGDTEAFF.

This clone has a single count. The chain uses TRBV13 and TRBJ2-7, with D possibly being TRBD2 (6 bases). Trimming shortened V by 4 bases and J by 0 bases, and 13 bases separated the two germline ends. Germline V CDR1 and CDR2: PRHDT, FYEKMQ (reference sequence). The CDR3 contains 15 residues. Here the CDR3 reads CASSSDRDFSYEQYF. The CDR3 DNA reads as TGTGCCAGCAGCTCCGACCGGGACTTCTCCTACGAGCAGTACTTC.

V gene TRBV18 combines with J gene TRBJ2-7; D is uncertain. The CDR3 spans 17 residues. Trimming cost V 0 bases and J 3 bases, with 18 bases left between them. Germline V gene data show CDR1 as KGHSH and CDR2 as LQKENI. As DNA, the CDR3 is TGTGCCAGCTCACCACCTGTTCAACAGAAGGTAGGCTACGAGCAGTACTTC. Translated: CASSPPVQQKVGYEQYF.

The rearrangement links TRBV18 to TRBJ1-5; TRBD1 matches 10 bases. Germline V gene data show CDR1 as KGHSH and CDR2 as LQKENI. The CDR3 runs to 18 residues. The junction had 8 bases not matched to a gene; V was cut back by 3 bases and J by 0 bases. The DNA for the CDR3 is TGTGCCAGCTCACCGACGGACAGGGGGAGGTATAGCAATCAGCCCCAGCATTTT. It specifies CASSPTDRGRYSNQPQHF.

The chain joins TRBV6-5 to TRBJ2-2; D is unresolved. The V and J ends lost 8 bases and 1 base respectively, with 11 bases between them. This CDR3 comprises 14 residues. CDR1 and CDR2 from the germline V gene are MNHEY and SVGAGI. CDR3 amino acids: CASQRTMNTGELFF. CDR3 nucleotides: TGTGCCAGCCAAAGGACCATGAACACCGGGGAGCTGTTTTTT.

The CDR3 loop reads CASSPGQIEKLFF. The CDR3 nucleotides are TGCGCCAGCAGCCCAGGACAGATTGAAAAACTGTTTTTT. This sequence joins TRBV5-1 and TRBJ1-4, with D maybe TRBD1 (6 bases). Trimming left V 4 bases short and J 7 bases short, with 11 bases between. Germline loops: CDR1 SGHRS, CDR2 YFSETQ. The CDR3 runs to 13 residues.

The gene calls are TRBV6-5 and TRBJ2-7, with 8 bases aligning to TRBD1. The CDR3 sequence is 14 residues long. Per germline, CDR1 MNHEY and CDR2 SVGAGI. V gave up 6 bases and J gave up 4 bases; unmatched junction bases: 8. CDR3 protein: CASSRTGQGYEQYF. The CDR3 DNA sequence: TGTGCCAGCAGCCGGACAGGGCAAGGTTACGAGCAGTACTTC.